The 4 T cell receptor beta chains presented below share a single source sample, sequenced in a study of T-cell reconstitution after alpha-beta-depleted transplantation in children. Preparation of the TCRbeta library was carried out with unique molecular identifiers. TCRdb re-called the PCR reads through MiXCR, storing one row per CDR3 protein. The data contain about 460,000 distinct CDR3 sequences, 9.5% to 15% of them singletons. Sequencing was performed on PBMCs from the stem cell graft donor, taken from the stem cell graft. The source is a human donor who donated a stem cell graft to a child with combined immunodeficiency.

This clonotype was recorded once. A junction boundary mismatches the germline segment, possibly from a read error. The rearrangement joins TRBV27 to TRBJ2-3; 7 bases are a match to TRBD2. CDR3 length: 16 residues. Germline CDR1 MNHEY, CDR2 SMNVEV (reference sequence). CDR3 nucleotides: TGTGCCAGCAGATTATTGTTAGCGGGTTTGACAGATACGCAGTATTTT. It codes for CASRLLLAGLTDTQYF.

This clonotype has just a few counts. The chain is built from TRBV12-3 or TRBV12-4 and TRBJ1-1, with D perhaps matching TRBD1 (6 bases). Trimming removed 5 bases from V and 0 bases from J, with 16 bases in between. The CDR3 has 16 amino acids. Written as DNA, the CDR3 is TGTGCCAGCAGTGAACCGGGACATATCATGAACACTGAAGCTTTCTTT. This gives the protein CASSEPGHIMNTEAFF.

The V gene is TRBV5-1, the J gene TRBJ2-1; 15 bases match TRBD2. CDR3 length equals 15 residues. Germline V lookup: CDR1 SGHRS, CDR2 YFSETQ. V shed 6 bases and J 8 bases; nucleotides not matched to a gene: 6. This CDR3 reads CASIRTSGRVDEQFF. The CDR3 DNA follows: TGCGCCAGCATCCGGACTAGCGGGAGGGTGGATGAGCAGTTCTTC.

The gene calls are TRBV5-6 and TRBJ2-7, with 13 nucleotides matching TRBD2. V shed 4 bases and J 0 bases; nucleotides not matched to a gene: 7. The CDR3 is made up of 17 amino acids. CDR1 and CDR2 (germline): SGHDT, YYEEEE. Written as DNA, the CDR3 is TGTGCCAGCAGCGCCGGGACTAGCGGGATGAGCTCCTACGAGCAGTACTTC. It codes for CASSAGTSGMSSYEQYF.